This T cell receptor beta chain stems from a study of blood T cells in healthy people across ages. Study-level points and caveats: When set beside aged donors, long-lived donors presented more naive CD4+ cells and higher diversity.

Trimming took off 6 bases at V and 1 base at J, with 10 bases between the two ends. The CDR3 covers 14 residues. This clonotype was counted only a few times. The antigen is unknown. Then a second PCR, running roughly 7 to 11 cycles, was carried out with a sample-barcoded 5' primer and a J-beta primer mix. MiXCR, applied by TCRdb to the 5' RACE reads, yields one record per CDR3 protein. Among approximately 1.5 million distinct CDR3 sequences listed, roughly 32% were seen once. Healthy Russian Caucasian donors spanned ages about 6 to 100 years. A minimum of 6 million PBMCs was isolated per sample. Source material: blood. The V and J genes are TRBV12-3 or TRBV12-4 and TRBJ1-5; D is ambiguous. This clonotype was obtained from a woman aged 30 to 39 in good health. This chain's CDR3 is CASSLPASNQPQHF. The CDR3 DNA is TGTGCCAGCAGCTTACCGGCCAGCAATCAGCCCCAGCATTTT.